This entry is about one T cell receptor (beta chain). What it recognizes is unknown. This sequence may be a read error, since a much larger clone differs from it by one base. The data were obtained in a study of tumor and adjacent non-tumor tissue in lung cancer. Study in general: Histology: about twelve adenocarcinoma, a couple of squamous cell carcinoma, 1 small cell lung cancer. Stage I to III disease affected 9 to 10 men and roughly 5 women aged about 31 to 85. Overall study results and limits: Normal lung showed higher cumulative top 100 clone frequency than tumor.

A modified ARM-PCR protocol with three rounds of nested PCR amplified TCRbeta. TCRdb ran MiXCR on the multiplex PCR reads and lists one entry per CDR3 protein. The sample holds some 80,000 distinct CDR3 sequences, over 65% seen once. No cell sorting was done before RNA was extracted from the tissue. This non-tumor lung sample came from over 3 cm beyond the tumor edge. Donors were chemotherapy-naive, newly diagnosed lung cancer surgical patients in China, August–late 2014. CDR1 is LGHNA, CDR2 YNFKEQ, per germline. The CDR3 has 15 residues. Trimming removed 2 bases at V and 5 bases at J, with 16 bases between.

The source material was distant non-tumor lung tissue. The sequence was obtained from a man in his 70s with non-small cell lung cancer. This chain links TRBV4-2 with TRBJ2-7; D may be TRBD1 (6 bases). CDR3 sequence reads: CASSQNLGTINEQYF. The CDR3, as DNA: TGTGCCAGCAGCCAAAATCTGGGGACAATCAACGAGCAGTACTTC.